The clone carrying this T cell receptor beta chain was detected once. The data belong to a study of blood T cell repertoires in COVID-19. Germline V lookup: CDR1 MGHDK, CDR2 SYGVNS. This CDR3 contains 15 residues. V shed 3 bases and J shed 1 base, with 12 bases lying between them. TCRdb's copy holds only in-frame clones and misses some; the assay was immunoSEQ multiplex PCR. The sample holds about 21,000 clones, roughly 84% seen once. Material: peripheral blood. The TCR was taken from a man aged 35 to 55 with acute or convalescent COVID-19. The gene calls are TRBV25-1 and TRBJ1-2, with D perhaps matching TRBD1 (5 bases). CDR3 protein: CASSDGGMGNYGYTF. The DNA of the CDR3 is TGTGCCAGCAGTGACGGGGGGATGGGTAACTATGGCTACACCTTC.